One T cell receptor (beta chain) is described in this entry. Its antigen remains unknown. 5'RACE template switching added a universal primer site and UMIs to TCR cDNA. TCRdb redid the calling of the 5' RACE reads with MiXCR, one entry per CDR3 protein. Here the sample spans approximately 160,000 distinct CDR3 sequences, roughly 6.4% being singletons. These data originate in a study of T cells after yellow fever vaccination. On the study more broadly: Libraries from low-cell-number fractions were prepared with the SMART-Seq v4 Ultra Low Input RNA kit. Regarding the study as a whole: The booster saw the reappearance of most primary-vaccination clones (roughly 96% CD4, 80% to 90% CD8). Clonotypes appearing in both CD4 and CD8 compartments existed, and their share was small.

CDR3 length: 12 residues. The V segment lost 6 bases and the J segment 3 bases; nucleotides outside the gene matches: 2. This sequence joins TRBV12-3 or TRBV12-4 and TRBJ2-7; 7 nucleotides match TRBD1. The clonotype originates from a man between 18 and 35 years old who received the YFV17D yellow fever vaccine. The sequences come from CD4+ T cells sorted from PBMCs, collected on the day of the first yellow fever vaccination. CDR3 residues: CASSNRGYEQYV. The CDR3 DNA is TGTGCCAGCAGCAACAGGGGCTACGAGCAGTACGTC.